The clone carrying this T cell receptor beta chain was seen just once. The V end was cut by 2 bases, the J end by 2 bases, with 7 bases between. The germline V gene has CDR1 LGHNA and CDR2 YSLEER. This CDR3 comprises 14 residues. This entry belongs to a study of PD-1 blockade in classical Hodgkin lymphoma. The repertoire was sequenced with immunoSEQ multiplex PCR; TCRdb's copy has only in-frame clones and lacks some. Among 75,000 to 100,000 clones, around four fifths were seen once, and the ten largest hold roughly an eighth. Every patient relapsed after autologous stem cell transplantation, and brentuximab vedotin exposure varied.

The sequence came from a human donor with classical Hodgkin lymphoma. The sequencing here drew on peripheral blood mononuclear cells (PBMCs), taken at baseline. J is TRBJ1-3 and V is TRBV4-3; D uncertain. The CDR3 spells CASSQKETGNTIYF. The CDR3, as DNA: TGCGCCAGCAGCCAAAAGGAAACTGGAAACACCATATATTTT.